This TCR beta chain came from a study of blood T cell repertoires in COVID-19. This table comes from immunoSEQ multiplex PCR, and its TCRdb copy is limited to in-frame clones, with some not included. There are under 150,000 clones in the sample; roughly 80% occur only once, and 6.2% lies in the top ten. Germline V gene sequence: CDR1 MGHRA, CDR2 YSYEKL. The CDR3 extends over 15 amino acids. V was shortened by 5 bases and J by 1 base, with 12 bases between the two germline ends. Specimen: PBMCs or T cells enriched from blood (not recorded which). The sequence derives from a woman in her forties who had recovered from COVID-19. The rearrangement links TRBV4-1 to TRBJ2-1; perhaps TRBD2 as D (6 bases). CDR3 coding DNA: TGCGCCAGCAGCAGGGGACTTGTTTCCTACAATGAGCAGTTCTTC. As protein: CASSRGLVSYNEQFF.